A single sample gave rise to the 19 T cell receptor beta chains below, sequenced in a study of cytomegalovirus exposure and HLA in healthy donors. 60 Vbeta and 13 Jbeta primers were used in PCR. Clones were sequenced by immunoSEQ multiplex PCR, and TCRdb holds only the in-frame ones, with some missing. The table records approximately 200,000 clones, roughly 80% of them present only once. Material for sequencing was PBMCs. The origin of the receptors is a woman aged 18-29 years in good health and CMV-seronegative.

This clone was detected once. Here the CDR3 reads CASTSGGEETQYF. The CDR3 DNA follows: TGTGCCAGCACTAGCGGGGGGGAAGAGACCCAGTACTTC. The chain is built from TRBV2 and TRBJ2-5; 12 nucleotides align to TRBD2. Trimming removed 7 bases from V and 3 bases from J; junction bases left unmatched: 0. CDR1 and CDR2 from the germline V gene are SNHLY and FYNNEI. The length of the CDR3 is 13 residues.

This clone was recorded once. CDR3 region: CATSRDRVNGNTIYF. The CDR3, as DNA: TGTGCCACCAGCAGAGACAGGGTTAATGGAAACACCATATATTTT. This chain joins TRBV15 and TRBJ1-3; maybe TRBD1 (5 bases). The CDR3 sequence is 15 residues long. The V end lost 0 bases, the J end lost 3 bases, and 9 bases lay between the germline ends. Germline-derived CDR1 and CDR2 are LNHNV and YYDKDF (reference sequence).

The chain uses TRBV10-3 and TRBJ2-7; perhaps TRBD2 as D (6 bases). V was shortened by 10 bases and J by 2 bases, with 15 bases between the two germline ends. From germline, CDR1 is ENHRY and CDR2 SYGVKD. This CDR3 spans 13 amino acids. The CDR3 coding sequence is TGTGCCACCCAATGGGAGGTCCCCTACGAGCAGTACTTC. It specifies CATQWEVPYEQYF.

The CDR3 reads CASRTGTNFYEQYF. The CDR3 DNA follows: TGTGCCAGTAGGACCGGGACAAACTTCTACGAGCAGTACTTC. V usage is TRBV19 and J usage is TRBJ2-7, with D possibly TRBD1 on 6 matching bases. The CDR3 is 14 residues long. V was trimmed by 6 bases and J by 3 bases, leaving 15 bases between them. In germline, CDR1 is LNHDA, CDR2 SQIVND (reference sequence).

The CDR3 DNA reads TGTGCCAGCAGTACCGGGGTGGCGGCCAAAAACATTCAGTACTTC. Translating gives CASSTGVAAKNIQYF. This chain uses TRBV6-5 with TRBJ2-4; D might be TRBD2 (5 bases). The CDR3 is 15 residues long. Trimming took off 5 bases at V and 1 base at J, with 12 bases between the two ends. Per the germline V gene, CDR1 is MNHEY and CDR2 is SVGAGI.

The chain carries TRBV19 and TRBJ2-1; no clear D. Trimming removed 2 bases from V and 4 bases from J, with 3 bases in between. The CDR3 covers 12 residues. Germline CDR1 and CDR2: LNHDA and SQIVND (reference sequence). The CDR3 DNA follows: TGTGCCAGTAGTATAACATACAATGAGCAGTTCTTC. Amino acid sequence: CASSITYNEQFF.

The chain employs TRBV6-1 and TRBJ2-5; 7 nucleotides agree with TRBD1. This CDR3 has 14 residues. The germline V gene has CDR1 MNHNS and CDR2 SASEGT. Losses at the gene ends were 5 bases for V and 5 bases for J; bases not matched to a gene: 8. The CDR3 spells CASSPTGSGETQYF. CDR3 DNA: TGTGCCAGCAGTCCGACAGGGAGTGGGGAGACCCAGTACTTC.

The V gene is TRBV5-1, the J gene TRBJ2-2, with D unclear. V lost 4 bases, J lost 0 bases, and 10 bases lay in between. Germline V lookup: CDR1 SGHRS, CDR2 YFSETQ. This CDR3 is 15 amino acids long. The CDR3 region is CASSPPGANTGELFF. CDR3 nucleotides: TGCGCCAGCAGCCCACCCGGAGCGAACACCGGGGAGCTGTTTTTT.

The CDR3 nucleotides are TGCAGCGTTGTGTACGGACAAACAGATACGCAGTATTTT. It encodes CSVVYGQTDTQYF. This chain joins TRBV29-1 and TRBJ2-3; tentative D call: TRBD1 (5 bases). Looked up from germline, CDR1 is SQVTM and CDR2 is ANQGSEA. V was shortened by 4 bases and J by 3 bases, with 11 bases between the two germline ends. The CDR3 covers 13 residues.

The chain has TRBV28 and TRBJ1-3, with D possibly TRBD1 on 6 matching bases. V was trimmed by 5 bases and J by 0 bases, leaving 14 bases between them. From germline, CDR1 is MDHEN and CDR2 SYDVKM. The CDR3 totals 16 residues. The CDR3 DNA is TGTGCCAGCAGTGGGGGCGGGGGATTCTCTGGAAACACCATATATTTT. This gives the protein CASSGGGGFSGNTIYF.

The gene calls are TRBV5-1 and TRBJ2-3; the match to TRBD2 covers 16 bases. The CDR3 loop spans 18 amino acids. The germline CDR1 and CDR2 sequences are SGHRS and YFSETQ. Unmatched junction bases numbered 8, after V lost 4 bases and J lost 3 bases. DNA for the CDR3: TGCGCCAGCAGCCGGGGACTAGCGGGAGGGGGAGTGACAGATACGCAGTATTTT. It specifies CASSRGLAGGGVTDTQYF.

The rearrangement links TRBV7-2 to TRBJ2-1; D call uncertain. Germline-derived CDR1 and CDR2 are SGHTA and FQGNSA. The germline V and J ends were trimmed by 1 base and 6 bases, with 16 bases remaining between them. CDR3 length: 16 residues. The CDR3 coding sequence is TGTGCCAGCAGCTTAGTTGCGGTTCTTCATTCCAATGAGCAGTTCTTC. Translated: CASSLVAVLHSNEQFF.

CDR3 bases: TGTGCCAGCTCATCAACCGGGACAGCGAACACCGGGGAGCTGTTTTTT. This sequence encodes CASSSTGTANTGELFF. This chain links TRBV18 with TRBJ2-2; 7 positions agree with TRBD1. J lost 0 bases, V lost 5 bases, and 6 bases had no gene match. CDR3 length: 16 residues. Per germline, CDR1 KGHSH and CDR2 LQKENI.

The J gene is TRBJ2-7, the V gene TRBV7-9; 7 bases agree with TRBD1. The J segment lost 3 bases and the V segment lost 4 bases, leaving 6 bases of the junction unmatched. The CDR3 consists of 14 residues. The germline CDR1 and CDR2 sequences are SEHNR and FQNEAQ (reference sequence). DNA of the CDR3: TGTGCCAGCAGCTCTCCGACAGGGTACTACGAGCAGTACTTC. Translation gives CASSSPTGYYEQYF. Complete variable domain (other parts from reference TRBV7-9 and TRBJ2-7): DTGVSQNPRHKITKRGQNVTFRCDPISEHNRLYWYRQTLGQGPEFLTYFQNEAQLEKSRLLSDRFSAERPKGSFSTLEIQRTEQGDSAMYLCASSSPTGYYEQYFGPGTRLTVT.

This clone has just one count. CDR3 region: CASSRGRDTQYF. Here the CDR3 DNA reads TGCGCCAGCAGCCGCGGTCGGGATACGCAGTATTTT. The rearrangement joins TRBV4-1 to TRBJ2-3; D is ambiguous. This CDR3 has 12 amino acids. Germline loops: CDR1 MGHRA, CDR2 YSYEKL. V gave up 4 bases and J gave up 6 bases, with 8 bases separating them.

The chain combines TRBV10-1 with TRBJ1-4, with D possibly matching TRBD1 (5 bases). The CDR3 has 13 residues. Germline CDR1 WNHNN, CDR2 SYGVQD (reference sequence). V was pared by 2 bases and J by 8 bases, with 9 bases between. The CDR3 sequence is CASSEPGKEKLFF. For the CDR3, the DNA is TGCGCCAGCAGTGAGCCAGGGAAGGAAAAACTGTTTTTT.

The chain joins TRBV4-3 to TRBJ2-2; D is unresolved. Germline CDR1 reads LGHNA; CDR2 reads YSLEER. This CDR3 region has 19 residues. Trimming removed 0 bases from V and 0 bases from J, with 17 bases in between. The DNA for the CDR3 is TGCGCCAGCAGCCAAGATGGATATTTTGCGGCTTCGAACACCGGGGAGCTGTTTTTT. Translated: CASSQDGYFAASNTGELFF.

The chain carries TRBV6-5 and TRBJ2-7; D may be TRBD2 (6 bases). Germline lookup yields CDR1 MNHEY and CDR2 SVGAGI. CDR3 length equals 13 residues. The ends were cut back, 11 bases at V and 0 bases at J, with 14 bases in the middle. The CDR3 DNA reads as TGTGCCTGCCGACTAGAGAACTCCTACGAGCAGTACTTC. Translating gives CACRLENSYEQYF.

The chain employs TRBV6-1 and TRBJ2-7; no firm D call. Trimming pared 4 bases from V and 4 bases from J, leaving 11 bases between. CDR1 is MNHNS and CDR2 is SASEGT in the germline V gene. The length of the CDR3 is 13 residues. CDR3 protein: CASSVRLTYEQYF. The CDR3 nucleotides are TGTGCCAGCAGTGTCCGACTGACTTACGAGCAGTACTTC.